Listed below are T cell receptor beta chains from one sample, sequenced in a study of cytomegalovirus exposure and HLA in healthy donors. Produced via immunoSEQ multiplex PCR; TCRdb's table is partial and in-frame only. Of around 140,000 clones in the sample, approximately 80% are singletons; the top ten hold roughly 1.9%. The sequencing sample was made of PBMCs. The receptors derive from a man aged 40-55 years in good health and CMV-seronegative. The CDR3 runs from the conserved cysteine through the conserved F or W. The D gene is left open where the match is weak. The listing skips clone size in some rows; elsewhere it reads once, few, many or a size class.

D | size | J | V | DNA | CDR3
. | . | TRBJ1-3 | TRBV28 | TGTGCCAGCAGCCTACACGGCGGGGACACCATATATTTT | CASSLHGGDTIYF
TRBD1 | . | TRBJ2-7 | TRBV5-1 | TGCGCCAGCAGCCCTGGGACAGCAAAGGTAACCTACGAGCAGTACTTC | CASSPGTAKVTYEQYF
. | . | TRBJ2-1 | TRBV6-1 | TGTGCCAGCAGTGAAGGGAGCTATGGGGGGTTCGATGAGCAGTTCTTC | CASSEGSYGGFDEQFF
TRBD1 | . | TRBJ2-5 | TRBV6-5 | TGTGCCAGCAGCGGACAGGGTTGGGGGGAGACCCAGTACTTC | CASSGQGWGETQYF
TRBD1 | . | TRBJ2-5 | TRBV5-1 | TGCGCCAGCAGCCCCGGGACAGGGGGGTACCAAGAGACCCAGTACTTC | CASSPGTGGYQETQYF
. | . | TRBJ2-7 | TRBV28 | TGTGCCAGCAGTTTATTGGGCAAAAGCTCCTACGAGCAGTACTTC | CASSLLGKSSYEQYF
. | . | TRBJ2-7 | TRBV11-2 | TGTGCCAGCAGCGTCGGGTCCAGGGGCTACGAGCAGTACTTC | CASSVGSRGYEQYF
TRBD2 | once | TRBJ2-1 | TRBV18 | TGTGCCAGCTCACCTCTAGCGGGCCCTAACAATGAGCAGTTCTTC | CASSPLAGPNNEQFF
. | . | TRBJ1-4 | TRBV27 | TGTGCCAGCAGTTTAAAAGGGGTCCCCCCGGGGGCTAATGAAAAACTGTTTTTT | CASSLKGVPPGANEKLFF
TRBD1 | . | TRBJ1-1 | TRBV19 | TGTGCCACCGGACAGGGGGCGAACACTGAAGCTTTCTTT | CATGQGANTEAFF